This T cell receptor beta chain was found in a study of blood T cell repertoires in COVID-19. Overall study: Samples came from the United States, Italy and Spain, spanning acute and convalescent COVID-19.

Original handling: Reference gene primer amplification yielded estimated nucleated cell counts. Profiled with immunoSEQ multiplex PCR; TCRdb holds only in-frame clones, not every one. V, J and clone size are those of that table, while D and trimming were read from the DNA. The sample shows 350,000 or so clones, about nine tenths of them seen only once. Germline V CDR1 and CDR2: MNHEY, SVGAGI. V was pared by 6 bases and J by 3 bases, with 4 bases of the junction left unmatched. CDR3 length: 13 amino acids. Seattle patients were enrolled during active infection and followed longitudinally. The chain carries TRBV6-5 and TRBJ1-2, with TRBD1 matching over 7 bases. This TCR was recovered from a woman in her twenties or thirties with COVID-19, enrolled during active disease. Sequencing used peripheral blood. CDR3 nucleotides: TGTGCCAGCAGCCAGGGGGGCCACTATGGCTACACCTTC. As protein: CASSQGGHYGYTF.